This is a list of T cell receptor beta chains from one sample in a study of shared clonotypes between healthy human individuals. Profiled with immunoSEQ multiplex PCR; TCRdb holds only in-frame clones, not every one. The repertoire holds about 660,000 clones, with around 74% as singletons. Material for sequencing was memory CD4+ T cells sorted from blood. The receptor source for this set is a woman aged 25-40 years in good health. The CDR3 runs from the conserved cysteine through the conserved F or W. D genes are given only for firm matches. Size is omitted from some rows. Given values are once, few, many or a class for expanded clones.

v_gene: TRBV6-1; j_gene: TRBJ1-1; abundance: .; d_gene: .; CDR3aa: CASSLTGHLEAFF; CDR3nt: TGTGCCAGCAGCCTAACAGGACACCTTGAAGCTTTCTTT
v_gene: TRBV7-6; j_gene: TRBJ2-1; abundance: .; d_gene: TRBD2; CDR3aa: CASSLFSLAGGPSEQFF; CDR3nt: TGTGCCAGCAGCTTATTCTCGCTAGCGGGAGGGCCTAGTGAGCAGTTCTTC
v_gene: TRBV25-1; j_gene: TRBJ2-2; abundance: few; d_gene: TRBD1; CDR3aa: CASSEPGQGTGELFF; CDR3nt: TGTGCCAGCAGTGAACCGGGACAGGGGACCGGGGAGCTGTTTTTT
v_gene: TRBV14; j_gene: TRBJ1-3; abundance: .; d_gene: .; CDR3aa: CASSRGTSGNTIYF; CDR3nt: TGTGCCAGCAGCCGAGGGACATCTGGAAACACCATATATTTT
v_gene: TRBV21-1; j_gene: TRBJ1-2; abundance: .; d_gene: .; CDR3aa: CASNGGYTF; CDR3nt: TGTGCCAGCAATGGGGGCTACACCTTC
v_gene: TRBV19; j_gene: TRBJ2-7; abundance: .; d_gene: .; CDR3aa: CASSPLVGTYEQYF; CDR3nt: TGTGCCAGTAGCCCTTTGGTTGGGACCTACGAGCAGTACTTC
v_gene: TRBV28; j_gene: TRBJ1-3; abundance: .; d_gene: .; CDR3aa: CASSPPRGFGNTIYF; CDR3nt: TGTGCCAGCAGTCCGCCGAGAGGGTTTGGAAACACCATATATTTT
v_gene: TRBV19; j_gene: TRBJ2-1; abundance: .; d_gene: TRBD2; CDR3aa: CASRAGTSGYNEQFF; CDR3nt: TGTGCCAGTAGGGCCGGGACTAGCGGGTACAATGAGCAGTTCTTC
v_gene: TRBV19; j_gene: TRBJ2-5; abundance: .; d_gene: TRBD2; CDR3aa: CASRTSGQETQYF; CDR3nt: TGTGCCAGTAGAACTAGCGGGCAAGAGACCCAGTACTTC
v_gene: TRBV19; j_gene: TRBJ2-1; abundance: .; d_gene: .; CDR3aa: CAIGAGREQFF; CDR3nt: TGTGCCATTGGAGCGGGCCGGGAGCAGTTCTTC
v_gene: TRBV25-1; j_gene: TRBJ2-5; abundance: .; d_gene: .; CDR3aa: CASSGTPGETQYF; CDR3nt: TGTGCCAGCAGTGGAACGCCGGGGGAGACCCAGTACTTC
v_gene: TRBV30; j_gene: TRBJ1-2; abundance: .; d_gene: .; CDR3aa: CAWSLLGGIEYGYTF; CDR3nt: TGTGCCTGGAGTCTCCTGGGGGGCATAGAGTATGGCTACACCTTC
v_gene: TRBV14; j_gene: TRBJ2-7; abundance: .; d_gene: TRBD2; CDR3aa: CASSHPQRLAGVHEQYF; CDR3nt: TGTGCCAGCAGCCATCCCCAGAGACTAGCGGGAGTTCACGAGCAGTACTTC
v_gene: TRBV28; j_gene: TRBJ2-1; abundance: .; d_gene: .; CDR3aa: CASSFAQVIGDEQFF; CDR3nt: TGTGCCAGCAGTTTCGCTCAGGTTATTGGAGATGAGCAGTTCTTC
v_gene: TRBV5-1; j_gene: TRBJ2-7; abundance: .; d_gene: TRBD1; CDR3aa: CASTQGGTGGYYEQYF; CDR3nt: TGCGCCAGCACCCAAGGGGGAACAGGGGGCTACTACGAGCAGTACTTC
v_gene: TRBV28; j_gene: TRBJ2-7; abundance: few; d_gene: .; CDR3aa: CASSPWLEGREQYF; CDR3nt: TGTGCCAGCAGCCCCTGGCTAGAGGGGCGCGAGCAGTACTTC
v_gene: TRBV6-6; j_gene: TRBJ2-7; abundance: many; d_gene: .; CDR3aa: CASSYLGMGTYEQYF; CDR3nt: TGTGCCAGCAGTTACTTGGGTATGGGGACCTACGAGCAGTACTTC
v_gene: TRBV7-8; j_gene: TRBJ1-5; abundance: .; d_gene: TRBD1; CDR3aa: CASSLVRTGGDQPQHF; CDR3nt: TGTGCCAGCAGCTTAGTGAGGACAGGGGGCGATCAGCCCCAGCATTTT
v_gene: TRBV5-5; j_gene: TRBJ1-2; abundance: .; d_gene: .; CDR3aa: CASSKTDNYGYTF; CDR3nt: TGTGCCAGCAGCAAGACAGACAACTATGGCTACACCTTC
v_gene: TRBV5-1; j_gene: TRBJ2-7; abundance: .; d_gene: TRBD1; CDR3aa: CASSFQGAGEQYF; CDR3nt: TGCGCCAGCAGCTTTCAGGGGGCCGGCGAGCAGTACTTC
v_gene: TRBV25-1; j_gene: TRBJ2-7; abundance: .; d_gene: .; CDR3aa: CASSDSLTGTTYEQYF; CDR3nt: TGTGCCAGCAGTGACTCGTTGACAGGTACTACGTACGAGCAGTACTTC
v_gene: TRBV27; j_gene: TRBJ2-3; abundance: .; d_gene: TRBD2; CDR3aa: CASSRIAGGPPDTQYF; CDR3nt: TGTGCCAGCAGCCGGATAGCGGGAGGGCCGCCAGATACGCAGTATTTT
v_gene: TRBV6-6; j_gene: TRBJ2-1; abundance: .; d_gene: TRBD2; CDR3aa: CASSPLADAYNEQFF; CDR3nt: TGTGCCAGCAGCCCACTAGCGGACGCCTACAATGAGCAGTTCTTC
v_gene: TRBV9; j_gene: TRBJ1-3; abundance: .; d_gene: TRBD1; CDR3aa: CASSVEDRSWSGNTIYF; CDR3nt: TGTGCCAGCAGCGTAGAGGACAGGTCGTGGTCGGGAAACACCATATATTTT
v_gene: TRBV5-4; j_gene: TRBJ2-7; abundance: .; d_gene: TRBD2; CDR3aa: CASSLVAGGTYEQYF; CDR3nt: TGTGCCAGCAGCTTGGTAGCGGGAGGTACCTACGAGCAGTACTTC
v_gene: TRBV7-7; j_gene: TRBJ2-5; abundance: .; d_gene: .; CDR3aa: CASTNGQETQYF; CDR3nt: TGTGCCAGCACAAACGGTCAAGAGACCCAGTACTTC
v_gene: TRBV19; j_gene: TRBJ2-3; abundance: few; d_gene: .; CDR3aa: CASSTRGTPPDTQYF; CDR3nt: TGTGCCAGTAGTACTCGCGGGACCCCGCCGGATACGCAGTATTTT
v_gene: TRBV28; j_gene: TRBJ1-5; abundance: few; d_gene: .; CDR3aa: CASSYLLGGSSNQPQHF; CDR3nt: TGTGCCAGCAGTTACCTTTTGGGGGGTAGCAGCAATCAGCCCCAGCATTTT
v_gene: TRBV10-3; j_gene: TRBJ2-7; abundance: once; d_gene: .; CDR3aa: CAISELGELADEQYF; CDR3nt: TGTGCCATCAGTGAGTTGGGGGAGCTCGCGGACGAGCAGTACTTC